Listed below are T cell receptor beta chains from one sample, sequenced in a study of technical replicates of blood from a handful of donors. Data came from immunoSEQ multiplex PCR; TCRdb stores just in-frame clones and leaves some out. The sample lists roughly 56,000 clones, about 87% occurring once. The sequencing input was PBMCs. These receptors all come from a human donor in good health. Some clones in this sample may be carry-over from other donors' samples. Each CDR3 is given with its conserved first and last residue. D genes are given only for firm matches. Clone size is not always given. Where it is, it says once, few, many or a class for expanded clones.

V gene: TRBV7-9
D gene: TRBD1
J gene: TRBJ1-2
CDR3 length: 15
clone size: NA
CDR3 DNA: TGTGCCAGCAGTTCCGGACAGGGGGTTTCGGATGGCTACACCTTC
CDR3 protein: CASSSGQGVSDGYTF

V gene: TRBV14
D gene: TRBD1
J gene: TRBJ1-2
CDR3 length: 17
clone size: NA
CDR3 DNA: TGTGCCAGCAGCCAAGTCGCGACAGGGGTGATTTGGGGAGGCTACACCTTC
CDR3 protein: CASSQVATGVIWGGYTF

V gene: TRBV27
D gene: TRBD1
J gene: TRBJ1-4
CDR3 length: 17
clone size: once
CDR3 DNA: TGTGCCAGCAGTTTATCTGGGGGGACAGCAACTAATGAAAAACTGTTTTTT
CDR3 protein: CASSLSGGTATNEKLFF

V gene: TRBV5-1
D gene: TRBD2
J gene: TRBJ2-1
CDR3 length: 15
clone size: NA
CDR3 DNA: TGCGCCAGCAGCTTGCTAGCGGGAGCTAGCAATGAGCAGTTCTTC
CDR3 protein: CASSLLAGASNEQFF

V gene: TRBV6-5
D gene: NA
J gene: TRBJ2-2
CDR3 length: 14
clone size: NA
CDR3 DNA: TGTGCCAGCAGGAGGCCAGGGGAAGGCGGGGAGCTGTTTTTT
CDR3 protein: CASRRPGEGGELFF

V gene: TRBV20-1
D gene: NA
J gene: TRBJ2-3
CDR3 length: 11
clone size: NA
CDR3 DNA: TGCAGTGCTAGTTTGCGGGGTACGCAGTATTTT
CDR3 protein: CSASLRGTQYF

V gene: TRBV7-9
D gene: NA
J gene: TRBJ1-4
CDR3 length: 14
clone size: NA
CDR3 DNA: TGTGCCAGCAGCTCGGTACTGGAGAATGAAAAACTGTTTTTT
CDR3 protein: CASSSVLENEKLFF

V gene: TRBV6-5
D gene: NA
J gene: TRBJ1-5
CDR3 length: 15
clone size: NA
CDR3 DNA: TGTGCCAGCAGTTACTCTGTGACGGGTGATCAGCCCCAGCATTTT
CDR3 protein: CASSYSVTGDQPQHF

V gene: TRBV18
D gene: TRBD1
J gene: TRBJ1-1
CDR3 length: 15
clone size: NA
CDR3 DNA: TGTGCCAGCTCACTTCAGACAGGGGCGAACACTGAAGCTTTCTTT
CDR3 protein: CASSLQTGANTEAFF

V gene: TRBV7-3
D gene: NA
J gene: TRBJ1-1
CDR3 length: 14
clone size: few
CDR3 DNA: TGTGCCAGCAGCCCGACACCCTCGAACACTGAAGCTTTCTTT
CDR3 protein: CASSPTPSNTEAFF

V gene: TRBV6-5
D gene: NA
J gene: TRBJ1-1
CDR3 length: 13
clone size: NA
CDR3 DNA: TGTGCCAGCAAAACCGGGAGGAACACTGAAGCTTTCTTT
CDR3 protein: CASKTGRNTEAFF

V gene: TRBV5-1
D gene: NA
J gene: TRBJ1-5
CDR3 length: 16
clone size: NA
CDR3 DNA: TGCGCCAGCAGCCCCGCGGTACAGGACATCGGTCAGCCCCAGCATTTT
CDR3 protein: CASSPAVQDIGQPQHF

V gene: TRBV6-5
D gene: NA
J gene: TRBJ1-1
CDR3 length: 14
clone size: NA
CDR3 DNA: TGTGCCAGCACCTCTAGGGGGGGACGGACTGAAGCTTTCTTT
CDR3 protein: CASTSRGGRTEAFF

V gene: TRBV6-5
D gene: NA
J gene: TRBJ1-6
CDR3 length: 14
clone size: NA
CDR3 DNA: TGTGCCAGCAGTTACGGGCAACTTAATTCACCCCTCCACTTT
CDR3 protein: CASSYGQLNSPLHF

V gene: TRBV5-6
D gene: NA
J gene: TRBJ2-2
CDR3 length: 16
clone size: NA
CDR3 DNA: TGTGCCAGCAGCCGGGGGGGGACAGGGTTATCCGGGGAGCTGTTTTTT
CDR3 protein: CASSRGGTGLSGELFF

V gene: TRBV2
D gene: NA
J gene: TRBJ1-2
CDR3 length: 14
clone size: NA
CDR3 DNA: TGTGCCAGCAGCGGCGGCAGTGAATCCTATGGCTACACCTTC
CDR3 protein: CASSGGSESYGYTF

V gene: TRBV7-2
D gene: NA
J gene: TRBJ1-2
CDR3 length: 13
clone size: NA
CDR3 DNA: TGTGCCAGCAGCTTGGGAGGTAACTATGGCTACACCTTC
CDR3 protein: CASSLGGNYGYTF

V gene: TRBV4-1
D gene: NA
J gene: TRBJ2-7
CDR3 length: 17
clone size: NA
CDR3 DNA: TGCGCCAGCAGATACAGGACCGCCGAAGGGGGATCCTACGAGCAGTACTTC
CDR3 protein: CASRYRTAEGGSYEQYF

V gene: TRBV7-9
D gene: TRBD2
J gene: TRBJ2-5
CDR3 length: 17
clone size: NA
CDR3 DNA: TGTGCCAGCAGCCCCGGGACTAGCGGGGCGATCCAAGAGACCCAGTACTTC
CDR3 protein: CASSPGTSGAIQETQYF

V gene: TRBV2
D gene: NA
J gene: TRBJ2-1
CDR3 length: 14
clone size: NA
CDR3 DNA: TGTGCCAGCAGGGAAACCCGGGAATACAATGAGCAGTTCTTC
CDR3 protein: CASRETREYNEQFF

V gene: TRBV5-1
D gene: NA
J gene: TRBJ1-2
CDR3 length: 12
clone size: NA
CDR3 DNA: TGCGCCAGCAGCTCTAACAGGGACGGCTACACCTTC
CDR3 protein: CASSSNRDGYTF

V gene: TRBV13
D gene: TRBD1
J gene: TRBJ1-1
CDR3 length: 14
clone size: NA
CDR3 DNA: TGTGCCAGCAGCCGAGGACAGGGGAACACTGAAGCTTTCTTT
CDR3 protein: CASSRGQGNTEAFF

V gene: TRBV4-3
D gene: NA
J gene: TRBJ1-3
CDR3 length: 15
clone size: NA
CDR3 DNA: TGCGCCAGCAGCCAAGAGAGAGGCTCTGGAAACACCATATATTTT
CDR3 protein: CASSQERGSGNTIYF

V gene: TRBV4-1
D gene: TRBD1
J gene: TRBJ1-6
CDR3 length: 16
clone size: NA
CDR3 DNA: TGCGCCAGCAGCACAGGGGCTAACTCCTATAATTCACCCCTCCACTTT
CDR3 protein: CASSTGANSYNSPLHF

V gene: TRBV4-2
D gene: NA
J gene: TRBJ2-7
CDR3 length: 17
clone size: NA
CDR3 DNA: TGTGCCAGCAGCCAAGATCCAGGGGGGCTAAGCTCCTACGAGCAGTACTTC
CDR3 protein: CASSQDPGGLSSYEQYF

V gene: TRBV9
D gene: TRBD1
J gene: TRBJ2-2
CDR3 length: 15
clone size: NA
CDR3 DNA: TGTGCCAGCAGCCAAACAGGGGACGCCGGCGGGGAGCTGTTTTTT
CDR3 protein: CASSQTGDAGGELFF

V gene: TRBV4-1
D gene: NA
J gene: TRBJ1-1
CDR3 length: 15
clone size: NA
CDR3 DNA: TGCGCCAGCAGCCAAGATCCCACTGATCGCACTGAAGCTTTCTTT
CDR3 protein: CASSQDPTDRTEAFF

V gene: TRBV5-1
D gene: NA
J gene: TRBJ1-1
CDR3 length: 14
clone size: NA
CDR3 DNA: TGCGCCAGCAGCTTGGTCGCGGTGAACACTGAAGCTTTCTTT
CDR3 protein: CASSLVAVNTEAFF

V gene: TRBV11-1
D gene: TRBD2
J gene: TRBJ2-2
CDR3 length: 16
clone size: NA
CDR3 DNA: TGTGCCAGCAGAGAAAGCGGCGGGAGACCCACCGGGGAGCTGTTTTTT
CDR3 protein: CASRESGGRPTGELFF

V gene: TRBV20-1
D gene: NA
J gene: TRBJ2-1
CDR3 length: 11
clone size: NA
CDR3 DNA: TGCAGTGCCGGCCGCGGAAATGAGCAGTTCTTC
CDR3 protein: CSAGRGNEQFF

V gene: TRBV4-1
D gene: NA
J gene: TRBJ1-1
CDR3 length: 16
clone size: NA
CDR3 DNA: TGCGCCAGCAGCCAAGACCACAGCGGGGGGGGGCCTGAAGCTTTCTTT
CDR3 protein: CASSQDHSGGGPEAFF

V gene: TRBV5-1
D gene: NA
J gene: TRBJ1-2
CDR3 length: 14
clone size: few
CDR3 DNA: TGCGCCAGCAGCTTGGAGCGGGCTAACTATGGCTACACCTTC
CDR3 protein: CASSLERANYGYTF

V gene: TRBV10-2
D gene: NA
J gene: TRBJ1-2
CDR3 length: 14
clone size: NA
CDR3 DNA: TGCGCCAGCAGTGAGTCGATGTCGCAGTATGGCTACACCTTC
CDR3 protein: CASSESMSQYGYTF

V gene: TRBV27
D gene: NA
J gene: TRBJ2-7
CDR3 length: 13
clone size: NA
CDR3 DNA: TGTGCCAGCAGTTTAACGGGGACCTACGAGCAGTACTTC
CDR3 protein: CASSLTGTYEQYF

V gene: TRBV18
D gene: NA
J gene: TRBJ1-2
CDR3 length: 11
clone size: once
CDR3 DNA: TGTGCCAGCTCACCATTAGAAGGCTACACCTTC
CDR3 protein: CASSPLEGYTF

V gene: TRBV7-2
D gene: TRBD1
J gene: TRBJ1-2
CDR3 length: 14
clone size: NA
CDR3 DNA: TGTGCCAGCAGCTTAGGTGGGACAGAGTATGGCTACACCTTC
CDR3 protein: CASSLGGTEYGYTF

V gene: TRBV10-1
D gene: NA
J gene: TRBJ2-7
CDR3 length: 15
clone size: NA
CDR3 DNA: TGCGCCAGCAGAGGGACTTCCTATACCTCCTACGAGCAGTACTTC
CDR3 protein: CASRGTSYTSYEQYF

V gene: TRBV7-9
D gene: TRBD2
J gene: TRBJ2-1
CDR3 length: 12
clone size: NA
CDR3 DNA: TGTGCCAGCAGCTTAACTTTAGCGGGGGGGATCTTC
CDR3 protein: CASSLTLAGGIF

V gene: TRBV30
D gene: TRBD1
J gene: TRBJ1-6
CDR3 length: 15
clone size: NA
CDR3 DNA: TGTGCCTGGGACCCGGGACAGGGAGAACAGGGGGTCCTCCACTTT
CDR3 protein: CAWDPGQGEQGVLHF

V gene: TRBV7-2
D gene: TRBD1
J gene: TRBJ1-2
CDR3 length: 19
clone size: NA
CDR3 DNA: TGTGCCAGCAGCTTAGTGGGTTACGGTCCGGGACAGCATAACTATGGCTACACCTTC
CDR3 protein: CASSLVGYGPGQHNYGYTF

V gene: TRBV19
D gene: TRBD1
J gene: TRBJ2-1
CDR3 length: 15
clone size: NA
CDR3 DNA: TGTGCCAGTAGTATAGGAAGGGACAGGGCCGATGAGCAGTTCTTC
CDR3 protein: CASSIGRDRADEQFF

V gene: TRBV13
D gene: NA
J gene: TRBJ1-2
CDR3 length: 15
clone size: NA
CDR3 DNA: TGTGCCAGCAGCTTCAGGGGACACGAGGTGTATGGCTACACCTTC
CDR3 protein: CASSFRGHEVYGYTF

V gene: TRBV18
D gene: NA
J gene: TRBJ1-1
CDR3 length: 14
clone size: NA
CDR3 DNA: TGTGCCAGCTCTCGGGACACGTGGAACACTGAAGCTTTCTTT
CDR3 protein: CASSRDTWNTEAFF

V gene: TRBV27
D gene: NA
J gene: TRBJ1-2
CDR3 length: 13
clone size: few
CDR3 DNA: TGTGCCAGCAGTTCAACAGGGACCTATGGCTACACCTTC
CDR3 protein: CASSSTGTYGYTF

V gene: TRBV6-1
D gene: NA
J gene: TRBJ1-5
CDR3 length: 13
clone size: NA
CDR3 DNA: TGTGCCAGCAGTGAACAGGGAAGCCAGCCCCAGCATTTT
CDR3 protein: CASSEQGSQPQHF

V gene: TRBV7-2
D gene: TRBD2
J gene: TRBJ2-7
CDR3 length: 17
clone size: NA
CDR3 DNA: TGTGCCAGCAGCCCCGCTGGACTAGCGGGAGGTTCCTACGAGCAGTACTTC
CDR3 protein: CASSPAGLAGGSYEQYF

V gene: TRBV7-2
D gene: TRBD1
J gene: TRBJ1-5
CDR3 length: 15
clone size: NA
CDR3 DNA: TGTGCCAGCAGCTTAGAGGGACAGAGCAATCAGCCCCAGCATTTT
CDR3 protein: CASSLEGQSNQPQHF